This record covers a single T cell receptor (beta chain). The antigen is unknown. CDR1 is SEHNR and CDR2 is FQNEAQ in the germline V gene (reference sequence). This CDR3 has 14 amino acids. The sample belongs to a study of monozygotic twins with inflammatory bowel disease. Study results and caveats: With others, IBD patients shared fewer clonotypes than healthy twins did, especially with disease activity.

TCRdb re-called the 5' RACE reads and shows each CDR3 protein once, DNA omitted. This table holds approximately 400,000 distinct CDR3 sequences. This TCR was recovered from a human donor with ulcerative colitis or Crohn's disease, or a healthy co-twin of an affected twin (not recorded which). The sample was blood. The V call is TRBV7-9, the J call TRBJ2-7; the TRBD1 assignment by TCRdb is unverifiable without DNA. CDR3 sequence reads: CASSHRDSNYEQYF. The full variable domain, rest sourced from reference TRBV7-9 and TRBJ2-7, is DTGVSQNPRHKITKRGQNVTFRCDPISEHNRLYWYRQTLGQGPEFLTYFQNEAQLEKSRLLSDRFSAERPKGSFSTLEIQRTEQGDSAMYLCASSHRDSNYEQYFGPGTRLTVT.